One and the same sample provided the 9 T cell receptor beta chains below, sequenced in a study of T-cell memory formation after mild COVID-19. MiXCR, applied by TCRdb to the 5' RACE reads, yields one record per CDR3 protein. This sample carries under 700,000 distinct CDR3 sequences, about a fifth of them seen once, and the ten largest clones take around 12%. The sequenced sample was PBMCs or a T cell subset sorted from them (not recorded which). Source of these receptors: an adult woman who had mild COVID-19 (a few samples of this study predate the infection). Cell type and time point are not known.

The chain uses TRBV7-8 and TRBJ2-1, with TRBD2 as a possible D gene (5 bases). CDR1 and CDR2 (germline): SGHVS, FQNEAQ. The CDR3 length is 15 residues. V was pared by 4 bases and J by 2 bases, with 12 bases between. CDR3 sequence reads: CASSSREGAYNEQFF. The CDR3 DNA reads TGTGCCAGCAGCTCTAGAGAGGGAGCCTACAATGAGCAGTTCTTC.

The chain carries TRBV7-2 and TRBJ2-1, with 7 nucleotides matching TRBD2. This CDR3 is built from 15 residues. Germline assignment: CDR1 SGHTA and CDR2 FQGNSA. V was pared by 4 bases and J by 10 bases, with 13 bases of the junction left unmatched. The CDR3 loop is CASSSTGTTYPEQFF. DNA for the CDR3: TGTGCCAGCAGCTCGACCGGGACTACCTATCCCGAGCAGTTCTTC.

For the CDR3, the DNA is TGTGCCAGCAGCTCACCCCGGGCTCCTAGCTACGAGCAGTACTTC. It yields the protein CASSSPRAPSYEQYF. V is TRBV7-9 and J is TRBJ2-7; D unclear. V was cut by 4 bases and J by 3 bases, with 16 bases left in between. CDR1 and CDR2 from the germline V gene are SEHNR and FQNEAQ (reference sequence). The CDR3 is 15 residues long.

This clonotype has only a few counts. The J gene is TRBJ2-1, the V gene TRBV7-8; the match to TRBD2 covers 14 bases. In germline, CDR1 is SGHVS, CDR2 FQNEAQ. The CDR3 totals 19 residues. The V segment lost 5 bases and the J segment 0 bases; nucleotides outside the gene matches: 9. The CDR3 nucleotides are TGTGCCAGCAGCCTGACCGGGACTAGCGGGAGCAGCTCCTACAATGAGCAGTTCTTC. Residues: CASSLTGTSGSSSYNEQFF.

This clonotype was picked up a small number of times. The rearrangement joins TRBV20-1 to TRBJ1-2, with D possibly being TRBD1 (5 bases). Between the trimmed V and J ends, which lost 3 bases and 1 base, there was a span of 9 bases. The germline V gene encodes CDR1 DFQATT and CDR2 SNEGSKA (reference sequence). The CDR3 is 13 amino acids. CDR3 loop: CSASRQLNYGYTF. CDR3 nucleotides: TGCAGTGCTAGCAGACAGCTTAACTATGGCTACACCTTC.

The chain carries TRBV6-1 and TRBJ2-1; 14 positions match TRBD2. The ends lost 6 bases at V and 0 bases at J; junction bases unmatched: 4. The CDR3 runs to 17 residues. Germline-derived CDR1 and CDR2 are MNHNS and SASEGT. The CDR3 nucleotides are TGTGCCAGCAGGGGACTAGCGGGAGTAACCTCCTACAATGAGCAGTTCTTC. Its translation is CASRGLAGVTSYNEQFF.

The chain carries TRBV5-6 and TRBJ1-2, with D possibly matching TRBD1 (5 bases). CDR3 length: 13 amino acids. Looked up from germline, CDR1 is SGHDT and CDR2 is YYEEEE. V lost 4 bases, J lost 4 bases, and 11 bases lay in between. The CDR3 nucleotides are TGTGCCAGCAGCACGACAGCTCTCTATGGCTACACCTTC. Amino acid sequence: CASSTTALYGYTF.

As regards this clonotype: Germline is not matched at one junction end, which may reflect a read error. The chain joins TRBV14 to TRBJ2-5, with 7 bases matching TRBD2. Per the germline V gene, CDR1 is SGHDN and CDR2 is FVKESK. This CDR3 region has 13 residues. CDR3 protein: CATSGAPFETQYF. The CDR3 coding sequence is TGTGCCACCAGCGGGGCCCCTTTTGAGACCCAGTACTTC. The complete variable domain, with remaining parts taken from reference TRBV14 and TRBJ2-5, reads EAGVTQFPSHSVIEKGQTVTLRCDPISGHDNLYWYRRVMGKEIKFLLHFVKESKQDESGMPNNRFLAERTGGTYSTLKVQPAELEDSGVYFCATSGAPFETQYFGPGTRLLVL.

J is TRBJ1-1 and V is TRBV29-1; 8 positions match TRBD1. J gave up 0 bases and V 6 bases, and 9 bases lay outside the gene matches. This CDR3 comprises 15 residues. Germline CDR1 is SQVTM and CDR2 is ANQGSEA. This chain's CDR3 is CSVMGQAALNTEAFF. DNA of the CDR3: TGCAGCGTCATGGGACAGGCGGCCCTGAACACTGAAGCTTTCTTT.